These 18 T cell receptor beta chains originate from one sample sequenced in a study of PD-L1 blockade in urothelial cancer. Profiling relied on immunoSEQ multiplex PCR, and the TCRdb table lists in-frame clones only, not all of them. This table has some 87,000 clones, around 90% appearing once. This sample's time point: pretreatment peripheral blood. The input for sequencing was PBMCs, taken around atezolizumab (anti-PD-L1) treatment. The receptors were sampled from a man in his 60s with urothelial cancer.

The genes are TRBV2 and TRBJ2-6; D is unresolved. CDR3 length: 15 amino acids. CDR1 and CDR2 (germline): SNHLY, FYNNEI. V shed 2 bases and J shed 5 bases, with 10 bases lying between them. The CDR3 DNA reads TGTGCCAGCAGTGAAAGCAACGTTCGGGCCAACGTCCTGACTTTC. Its translation: CASSESNVRANVLTF.

The CDR3: CASSSSSLAGEGEQFF. CDR3 coding DNA: TGTGCCAGCAGCTCGAGCAGTCTAGCGGGAGAGGGTGAGCAGTTCTTC. The rearrangement links TRBV7-6 to TRBJ2-1, with 10 bases that match TRBD2. With 4 bases clipped from V and 9 bases from J, the junction kept 12 bases outside the gene matches. The CDR3 is 16 residues long. Per the germline V gene, CDR1 is SGHVS and CDR2 is FNYEAQ.

This rearrangement joins TRBV19 to TRBJ2-3, with a weak D call TRBD2 (6 bases). CDR3 length: 16 amino acids. Germline-derived CDR1 and CDR2 are LNHDA and SQIVND (reference sequence). V lost 4 bases to trimming and J lost 2 bases, with 16 bases between them. In DNA form, the CDR3 reads TGTGCCAGTAGTAACCGACCGGGACTTCTCACAGATACGCAGTATTTT. It is translated as CASSNRPGLLTDTQYF.

The chain couples TRBV4-2 to TRBJ2-7; possibly TRBD2 for D (6 bases). Germline V gene sequence: CDR1 LGHNA, CDR2 YNFKEQ. Trimming took 4 bases from V and 7 from J, leaving 17 bases between them. The CDR3 sequence is 14 residues long. The CDR3 region is CASSPGTEQREQYF. The CDR3 bases are TGTGCCAGCAGCCCTGGGACTGAGCAGAGGGAGCAGTACTTC.

This sequence joins TRBV28 and TRBJ2-7, with D possibly matching TRBD2 (6 bases). There are 16 residues in the CDR3. The ends were cut back, 3 bases at V and 0 bases at J, with 15 bases in the middle. Germline V gene sequence: CDR1 MDHEN, CDR2 SYDVKM. The CDR3 region is CASSFRGGASSYEQYF. The CDR3, as DNA: TGTGCCAGCAGTTTCCGAGGCGGGGCTAGCTCCTACGAGCAGTACTTC.

The chain is built from TRBV15 and TRBJ1-4, with D unclear. V dropped 0 bases and J dropped 4 bases, with 12 bases sitting between them. CDR1 and CDR2 from the germline V gene are LNHNV and YYDKDF (reference sequence). This CDR3 comprises 16 residues. The CDR3 DNA reads TGTGCCACCAGCAGAGATTTGGGCCAGTATAATGAAAAACTGTTTTTT. Translating gives CATSRDLGQYNEKLFF. The full variable domain, with the rest looked up from reference TRBV15 and TRBJ1-4, is DAMVIQNPRYQVTQFGKPVTLSCSQTLNHNVMYWYQQKSSQAPKLLFHYYDKDFNNEADTPDNFQSRRPNTSFCFLDIRSPGLGDTAMYLCATSRDLGQYNEKLFFGSGTQLSVL.

The rearrangement joins TRBV18 to TRBJ2-1; TRBD1 is a possible D gene (6 bases). Germline V gene lookup returns CDR1 KGHSH and CDR2 LQKENI. The CDR3 extends over 17 amino acids. V was shortened by 3 bases and J by 7 bases, with 22 bases between the two germline ends. DNA of the CDR3: TGTGCCAGCTCACCTTTTGCCGGGACAAGTGGGGTTAATGAGCAGTTCTTC. Amino acids: CASSPFAGTSGVNEQFF.

The chain links TRBV5-1 to TRBJ2-7; D may be TRBD1 (7 bases). Per the germline V gene, CDR1 is SGHRS and CDR2 is YFSETQ. This CDR3 region has 14 residues. Between the trimmed V and J ends, which lost 4 bases and 6 bases, there was a span of 17 bases. Written as DNA, the CDR3 is TGCGCCAGCAGCCCGCCGGAGGGGGCAAGCGAGCAGTACTTC. Its protein product is CASSPPEGASEQYF. Full variable domain (missing parts from reference TRBV5-1 and TRBJ2-7): KAGVTQTPRYLIKTRGQQVTLSCSPISGHRSVSWYQQTPGQGLQFLFEYFSETQRNKGNFPGRFSGRQFSNSRSEMNVSTLELGDSALYLCASSPPEGASEQYFGPGTRLTVT.

This clone was detected a few times. The rearrangement uses TRBV2 and TRBJ2-2; maybe TRBD2 (7 bases). CDR3 length equals 15 residues. The germline gives CDR1 SNHLY, CDR2 FYNNEI. V was cut by 6 bases and J by 4 bases, with 15 bases left in between. The CDR3 region has the DNA TGTGCCAGCAGGGCGGGGGCTGTGTTCACCGGGGAGCTGTTTTTT. As protein: CASRAGAVFTGELFF.

The J gene is TRBJ2-7, the V gene TRBV5-1; a possible D gene is TRBD2 (6 bases). The CDR3 covers 12 residues. CDR1 is SGHRS and CDR2 is YFSETQ in the germline V gene. The V end was cut by 7 bases, the J end by 6 bases, with 14 bases between. In DNA, the CDR3 is TGCGCCAGCGGCGGCGTGGGAGGCGAGCAGTACTTC. It encodes CASGGVGGEQYF.

With regard to this clone: Within the sample, other DNA sequences also encode this same CDR3. The J gene is TRBJ1-1, the V gene TRBV5-1; tentative D call: TRBD1 (5 bases). Per germline, CDR1 SGHRS and CDR2 YFSETQ. The CDR3 extends over 14 amino acids. The germline V and J ends were trimmed by 0 bases and 1 base, with 7 bases remaining between them. CDR3 in DNA: TGCGCCAGCAGCTTGGTAGGGGAGAACACTGAAGCTTTCTTT. Amino acids: CASSLVGENTEAFF. Full variable domain (missing parts from reference TRBV5-1 and TRBJ1-1): KAGVTQTPRYLIKTRGQQVTLSCSPISGHRSVSWYQQTPGQGLQFLFEYFSETQRNKGNFPGRFSGRQFSNSRSEMNVSTLELGDSALYLCASSLVGENTEAFFGQGTRLTVV.

The chain employs TRBV28 and TRBJ2-3, with 8 bases lining up with TRBD1. This CDR3 is built from 14 residues. J gave up 5 bases and V 6 bases, and 7 bases lay outside the gene matches. Germline V gene lookup returns CDR1 MDHEN and CDR2 SYDVKM. CDR3 nucleotide sequence: TGTGCCAGCAGAGCCACAGGGGGGAAAGATACGCAGTATTTT. It is translated as CASRATGGKDTQYF.

The rearrangement links TRBV19 to TRBJ2-7; D unresolved. This CDR3 comprises 15 residues. Trimming left V 6 bases short and J 4 bases short, with 19 bases between. CDR1 is LNHDA and CDR2 is SQIVND in the germline V gene (reference sequence). CDR3 sequence reads: CASRENQGVGYEQYF. The CDR3, as DNA: TGTGCCAGTAGAGAAAATCAAGGAGTCGGTTACGAGCAGTACTTC.

This clone appeared a single time. The genes are TRBV5-4 and TRBJ2-3, with 7 bases fitting TRBD2. The CDR3 totals 16 residues. The germline V gene has CDR1 SGHNT and CDR2 YYREEE (reference sequence). J was trimmed by 4 bases and V by 0 bases; bases with no gene match: 8. The CDR3 protein is CASSLGQRGDPDTQYF. CDR3 sequence (DNA): TGTGCCAGCAGCTTGGGACAGCGGGGTGATCCAGATACGCAGTATTTT.

The DNA for the CDR3 is TGTGCCAGCAGCTTGGCCGCCGGGAGCTATGGCTACACCTTC. Amino acid sequence: CASSLAAGSYGYTF. The gene calls are TRBV7-2 and TRBJ1-2; D remains ambiguous. The CDR3 length is 14 residues. Germline CDR1 is SGHTA and CDR2 is FQGNSA. Trimming removed 3 bases from V and 4 bases from J, with 12 bases in between. Supplemented by reference TRBV7-2 and TRBJ1-2, the full variable domain reads GAGVSQSPSNKVTEKGKDVELRCDPISGHTALYWYRQSLGQGLEFLIYFQGNSAPDKSGLPSDRFSAERTGGSVSTLTIQRTQQEDSAVYLCASSLAAGSYGYTFGSGTRLTVV.

This clone was seen more than once but under ten times. The chain uses TRBV5-6 and TRBJ1-1; the match to TRBD1 covers 7 bases. V trimming: 4 bases; J trimming: 2 bases; junction bases outside the gene matches: 14. CDR3 size: 17 residues. Germline V CDR1 and CDR2: SGHDT, YYEEEE. CDR3 DNA: TGTGCCAGCAGCCCCCAGGGGTGGGGGACAGTTAACACTGAAGCTTTCTTT. Its translation: CASSPQGWGTVNTEAFF.

Concerning this clone itself: One end of the junction varies from germline; a read error may be responsible. The chain couples TRBV28 to TRBJ2-7, with 7 bases that match TRBD1. CDR3 size: 9 residues. Per the germline V gene, CDR1 is MDHEN and CDR2 is SYDVKM. DNA for the CDR3: TGTGCCAGCCCGAACGCAGGGGGATTC. This gives the protein CASPNAGGF.

The chain couples TRBV7-2 to TRBJ2-5; 7 bases align to TRBD2. The germline V gene encodes CDR1 SGHTA and CDR2 FQGNSA. This CDR3 spans 13 amino acids. After removal of 5 bases from V and 4 bases from J, the junction contained 4 bases not matched to a gene. CDR3 nucleotides: TGTGCCAGCAGCCCGACTAGCACAGAGACCCAGTACTTC. Amino acids: CASSPTSTETQYF.